Below are 26 T cell receptor beta chains sequenced from a single sample in a study of blood T cell repertoires in COVID-19 (TCRdb year 2020). Library generation was performed with the immunoSEQ multiplex PCR assay. What TCRdb holds here is the immuneACCESS table cut down to in-frame rearrangements. Part of the clones is not present; checked against another copy, under half of the missing clones reflect an unresolved V gene, and the others are unexplained. This sample is represented by roughly 200,000 clones; roughly nine tenths of them were singletons. Around 2.3% of the sample goes to the ten largest clones. The sequenced sample consisted of PBMCs or T cells enriched from blood (not recorded which). All receptors come from a woman under 40 who had recovered from COVID-19.

This chain uses TRBV27 with TRBJ1-6; D remains unclear. V was clipped by 4 bases and J by 8 bases, with 12 bases between them. Germline-derived CDR1 and CDR2 are MNHEY and SMNVEV (reference sequence). The CDR3 has 14 amino acids. CDR3 region: CASSSAPGYSPLHF. CDR3 bases: TGTGCCAGCAGTTCCGCCCCCGGGTATTCACCCCTCCACTTT.

The rearrangement joins TRBV24-1 to TRBJ2-3, with 7 positions matching TRBD1. V shed 5 bases and J 3 bases; nucleotides not matched to a gene: 7. Germline V gene data show CDR1 as KGHDR and CDR2 as SFDVKD. This CDR3 region has 15 residues. The CDR3 region has the DNA TGTGCCACCAGTGTTACAGGGGAAGGGACAGATACGCAGTATTTT. Translating it yields CATSVTGEGTDTQYF.

V gene TRBV19 combines with J gene TRBJ2-5; 7 bases match TRBD1. The CDR3 is made up of 16 amino acids. Germline values: CDR1 LNHDA, CDR2 SQIVND (reference sequence). V shed 5 bases, J shed 7 bases, and the junction held 16 bases outside the gene matches. CDR3 sequence: CASSLSGTELRGTQYF. The CDR3 nucleotides are TGTGCCAGTAGTTTATCCGGGACAGAGCTCAGGGGGACCCAGTACTTC.

The rearrangement joins TRBV5-1 to TRBJ1-4; maybe TRBD1 (5 bases). V was shortened by 5 bases and J by 1 base, with 9 bases between the two germline ends. Germline V gene sequence: CDR1 SGHRS, CDR2 YFSETQ. The CDR3 spans 14 residues. CDR3 sequence: CASRGELTNEKLFF. CDR3 DNA sequence: TGCGCCAGCAGAGGGGAATTAACTAATGAAAAACTGTTTTTT.

This chain connects TRBV6-6 to TRBJ1-5; no clear D gene. CDR1 and CDR2 from the germline V gene are MNHNY and SVGAGI (reference sequence). V shed 4 bases and J shed 0 bases, with 13 bases lying between them. The CDR3 runs to 16 residues. The CDR3 DNA sequence: TGTGCCAGCAGTTCCGGACTAGGGATTAGCAATCAGCCCCAGCATTTT. Residues: CASSSGLGISNQPQHF.

The genes are TRBV19 and TRBJ1-2; D is unresolved. Trimming took 8 bases from V and 1 from J, leaving 11 bases between them. The germline V gene has CDR1 LNHDA and CDR2 SQIVND (reference sequence). The CDR3 has 13 amino acids. CDR3 DNA: TGTGCCAGTTCGTCGAGTCTTAACTATGGCTACACCTTC. It specifies CASSSSLNYGYTF. Using reference TRBV19 and TRBJ1-2 for the parts outside the CDR3, the full variable domain is DGGITQSPKYLFRKEGQNVTLSCEQNLNHDAMYWYRQDPGQGLRLIYYSQIVNDFQKGDIAEGYSVSREKKESFPLTVTSAQKNPTAFYLCASSSSLNYGYTFGSGTRLTVV.

This clone was found many times. The gene calls are TRBV5-5 and TRBJ1-6, with TRBD1 as a possible D gene (5 bases). Looked up from germline, CDR1 is SGHKS and CDR2 is YYEKEE (reference sequence). V gave up 6 bases and J gave up 8 bases, with 15 bases separating them. CDR3 length: 14 amino acids. The CDR3 spells CASTPGGTDSPLHF. DNA for the CDR3: TGTGCCAGCACCCCCGGGGGGACGGATTCACCCCTCCACTTT.

The chain is built from TRBV29-1 and TRBJ2-7, with TRBD1 identical over 7 bases. V gave up 0 bases and J gave up 3 bases; unmatched junction bases: 5. Germline-derived CDR1 and CDR2 are SQVTM and ANQGSEA. The CDR3 has 14 amino acids. CDR3 loop: CSVEDRAGGYEQYF. The CDR3 region has the DNA TGCAGCGTTGAAGATCGGGCAGGGGGCTACGAGCAGTACTTC.

The chain couples TRBV7-2 to TRBJ2-1; 8 bases align to TRBD2. The V and J ends lost 6 bases and 4 bases, in that order; junction bases with no gene match: 11. CDR1 is SGHTA and CDR2 is FQGNSA in the germline V gene. There are 16 residues in the CDR3. The CDR3 nucleotides read TGTGCCAGCAGTAATAGTGCTAGCGGGTTATACAATGAGCAGTTCTTC. This codes for CASSNSASGLYNEQFF. Using reference TRBV7-2 and TRBJ2-1 for the parts outside the CDR3, the full variable domain is GAGVSQSPSNKVTEKGKDVELRCDPISGHTALYWYRQSLGQGLEFLIYFQGNSAPDKSGLPSDRFSAERTGGSVSTLTIQRTQQEDSAVYLCASSNSASGLYNEQFFGPGTRLTVL.

This chain links TRBV7-6 with TRBJ1-3; no clear D gene. This CDR3 spans 15 amino acids. Germline values: CDR1 SGHVS, CDR2 FNYEAQ. Trimming took off 5 bases at V and 0 bases at J, with 11 bases between the two ends. CDR3 residues: CASSPYGNSGNTIYF. CDR3 in DNA: TGTGCCAGCAGCCCCTACGGGAACTCTGGAAACACCATATATTTT.

This chain joins TRBV6-2 or TRBV6-3 and TRBJ1-5; D call uncertain. Per germline, CDR1 MNHEY and CDR2 SVGEGT. V was trimmed by 0 bases and J by 2 bases, leaving 20 bases between them. The CDR3 covers 19 residues. CDR3 DNA sequence: TGTGCCAGCAGTTACTCGATAGCTATTCATGAGGGTCGCAATCAGCCCCAGCATTTT. This translates into CASSYSIAIHEGRNQPQHF.

V gene TRBV5-1 combines with J gene TRBJ1-1; D is perhaps TRBD1 (5 bases). Germline CDR1 reads SGHRS; CDR2 reads YFSETQ. V was pared by 2 bases and J by 3 bases, with 8 bases between. CDR3 length: 13 residues. In DNA, the CDR3 is TGCGCCAGCAGCTTTGACAGTTACACTGAAGCTTTCTTT. Its translation: CASSFDSYTEAFF.

V and J are TRBV12-3 or TRBV12-4 and TRBJ2-3, with D tentatively TRBD1 (5 bases). Trimming took off 6 bases at V and 2 bases at J, with 9 bases between the two ends. CDR3 length: 13 residues. The chain's CDR3 is CASRATVTDTQYF. The CDR3 DNA reads as TGTGCCAGCAGAGCGACAGTCACAGATACGCAGTATTTT.

Here the CDR3 reads CASSPHWGAHNNNEKLFF. CDR3 bases: TGTGCCAGCAGCCCCCACTGGGGCGCGCATAATAATAATGAAAAACTGTTTTTT. The rearrangement uses TRBV7-9 and TRBJ1-4, with D possibly being TRBD1 (5 bases). The V end lost 5 bases, the J end lost 4 bases, and 23 bases lay between the germline ends. Germline CDR1 and CDR2: SEHNR and FQNEAQ (reference sequence). The CDR3 runs to 18 residues.

The rearrangement links TRBV25-1 to TRBJ1-1; unclear D gene. Trimming pared 3 bases from V and 2 bases from J, leaving 10 bases between. The CDR3 has 14 residues. The germline gives CDR1 MGHDK, CDR2 SYGVNS. The CDR3 protein is CASSDVGDNTEAFF. The CDR3, as DNA: TGTGCCAGCAGTGACGTCGGAGACAACACTGAAGCTTTCTTT.

The chain combines TRBV9 with TRBJ2-5; D remains ambiguous. Trimming stripped 3 bases from V and 3 bases from J, with 15 bases between. The CDR3 covers 15 residues. The germline gives CDR1 SGDLS, CDR2 YYNGEE. The DNA for the CDR3 is TGTGCCAGCAGCGCCGACTTGGCCCTAGAAGAGACCCAGTACTTC. This codes for CASSADLALEETQYF.

This chain links TRBV12-3 or TRBV12-4 with TRBJ1-4; D is undetermined. Trimming removed 7 bases at V and 7 bases at J, with 13 bases between. The CDR3 is 13 amino acids. CDR3 protein: CASKIEATEKLFF. DNA for the CDR3: TGTGCCAGCAAAATCGAGGCGACTGAAAAACTGTTTTTT.

The rearrangement uses TRBV6-1 and TRBJ1-5; a possible D gene is TRBD1 (6 bases). The CDR3 has 18 amino acids. Germline CDR1 MNHNS, CDR2 SASEGT. The V and J ends lost 0 bases and 0 bases respectively, with 15 bases between them. The CDR3 loop is CASSEAGQRWDSNQPQHF. The CDR3 DNA follows: TGTGCCAGCAGTGAAGCCGGACAGCGCTGGGATAGCAATCAGCCCCAGCATTTT.

The CDR3 DNA reads as TGTGCCAGTAGTTCCTCCGGGGACAGGTGGGTCAATGAGCAGTTCTTC. This gives the protein CASSSSGDRWVNEQFF. The chain has TRBV19 and TRBJ2-1; 8 bases align to TRBD1. CDR1 is LNHDA, CDR2 SQIVND, per germline (reference sequence). The V gene end was trimmed by 5 bases and the J gene end by 6 bases; junction bases not matched to a gene: 12. There are 16 residues in the CDR3. Supplemented by reference TRBV19 and TRBJ2-1, the full variable domain reads DGGITQSPKYLFRKEGQNVTLSCEQNLNHDAMYWYRQDPGQGLRLIYYSQIVNDFQKGDIAEGYSVSREKKESFPLTVTSAQKNPTAFYLCASSSSGDRWVNEQFFGPGTRLTVL.

This sequence joins TRBV27 and TRBJ2-7, with TRBD2 matching over 16 bases. In germline, CDR1 is MNHEY, CDR2 SMNVEV (reference sequence). The J segment lost 2 bases and the V segment lost 4 bases, leaving 14 bases of the junction unmatched. This CDR3 spans 20 amino acids. Here the CDR3 DNA reads TGTGCCAGCAGTTCCCGAAAACCCGGGACTAGCGGGGGGGCCCCCTACGAGCAGTACTTC. It encodes CASSSRKPGTSGGAPYEQYF.

The chain links TRBV4-2 to TRBJ2-7; D may be TRBD2 (5 bases). Germline V gives CDR1 LGHNA, CDR2 YNFKEQ. Deletions cut 5 bases from V and 3 bases from J, with 17 bases between. There are 15 residues in the CDR3. The CDR3 reads CASSGPRTLDYEQYF. DNA for the CDR3: TGTGCCAGCAGCGGCCCCCGGACTCTAGACTACGAGCAGTACTTC.

The V call is TRBV5-1, the J call TRBJ1-5, with 10 bases matching TRBD1. With V trimmed by 5 bases and J by 5 bases, 7 bases remained unmatched. The CDR3 totals 15 residues. Looked up from germline, CDR1 is SGHRS and CDR2 is YFSETQ. CDR3 nucleotide sequence: TGCGCCAGCAGTCCCGGGACAGGGGCTTATCAGCCCCAGCATTTT. Translation: CASSPGTGAYQPQHF.

The CDR3 region has the DNA TGTGCCAGCAGTTACCGGCGGGGCACAGATACGCAGTATTTT. Translated: CASSYRRGTDTQYF. V usage is TRBV6-2 or TRBV6-3 and J usage is TRBJ2-3; D might be TRBD2 (5 bases). V was cut by 2 bases and J by 1 base, with 7 bases left in between. The CDR3 is 14 amino acids. The germline V gene encodes CDR1 MNHEY and CDR2 SVGEGT.

The chain employs TRBV4-2 and TRBJ1-4, with D unclear. V gave up 4 bases and J gave up 0 bases, with 18 bases separating them. CDR1 and CDR2 (germline): LGHNA, YNFKEQ. The CDR3 length is 18 residues. CDR3 bases: TGTGCCAGCAGCCCACACCCCCCCCCTCCTGCAACTAATGAAAAACTGTTTTTT. It codes for CASSPHPPPPATNEKLFF.

There are a few counts of this clone. This chain links TRBV30 with TRBJ2-7; a possible D gene is TRBD2 (5 bases). The germline V gene encodes CDR1 GTSNPN and CDR2 SVGIG (reference sequence). The CDR3 extends over 19 amino acids. The germline V and J ends were trimmed by 0 bases and 4 bases, with 28 bases remaining between them. CDR3 loop: CAWSVPGFGSVVQRYEQYF. As DNA, the CDR3 is TGTGCCTGGAGTGTCCCGGGATTCGGTTCAGTAGTCCAAAGGTACGAGCAGTACTTC.

A few counts support this clone. The CDR3 nucleotides are TGCATCCCCAGGGGTAACACTGAAGCTTTCTTT. Its protein product is CIPRGNTEAFF. J is TRBJ1-1 and V is TRBV20-1; a weak D match, TRBD1 (6 bases). This CDR3 has 11 amino acids. Germline CDR1 reads DFQATT; CDR2 reads SNEGSKA (reference sequence).